The clone carrying this T cell receptor beta chain was detected a few times. Antigen: not known. This CDR3 is 15 amino acids long. CDR1 is SGHDT, CDR2 YYEEEE, per germline. The ends lost 5 bases at V and 1 base at J; junction bases unmatched: 7. This sample was included in a study of T-cell memory formation after mild COVID-19. About the study: Most TCR clusters belonged to a single donor.

TCRdb fed the 5' RACE reads into MiXCR, producing one record per CDR3 protein. The table shows some 440,000 distinct CDR3 sequences, with nearly 25% occurring only once. Study-wide points: Several responding clones turned up in pre-infection memory, indicating that cross-reactive memory may have taken part. Clones that contracted from day 15 to 85 were balanced CD4/CD8, while later expanders leaned CD4+.

The V gene is TRBV5-6, the J gene TRBJ2-7; 9 bases line up with TRBD2. This TCR came from an adult woman who had mild COVID-19 (a few samples of this study predate the infection). Cell type and time point are not known. Source material: PBMCs or a T cell subset sorted from them (not recorded which). The CDR3 here is CASSWTSEGSYEQYF. In nucleotides, the CDR3 is TGTGCCAGCAGTTGGACTAGCGAGGGATCCTACGAGCAGTACTTC. The full variable domain, rest sourced from reference TRBV5-6 and TRBJ2-7, is DAGVTQSPTHLIKTRGQQVTLRCSPKSGHDTVSWYQQALGQGPQFIFQYYEEEERQRGNFPDRFSGHQFPNYSSELNVNALLLGDSALYLCASSWTSEGSYEQYFGPGTRLTVT.